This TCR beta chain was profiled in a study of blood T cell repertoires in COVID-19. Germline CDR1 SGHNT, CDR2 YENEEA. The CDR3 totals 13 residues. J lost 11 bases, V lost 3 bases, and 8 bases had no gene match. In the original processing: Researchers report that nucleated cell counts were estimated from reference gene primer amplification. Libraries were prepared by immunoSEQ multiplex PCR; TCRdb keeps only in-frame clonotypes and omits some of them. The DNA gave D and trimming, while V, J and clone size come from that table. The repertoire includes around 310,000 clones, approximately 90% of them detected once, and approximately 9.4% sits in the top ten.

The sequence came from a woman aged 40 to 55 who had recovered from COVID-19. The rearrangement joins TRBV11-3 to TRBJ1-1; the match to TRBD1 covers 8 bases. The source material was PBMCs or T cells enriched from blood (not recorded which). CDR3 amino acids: CASSFPGQVEAFF. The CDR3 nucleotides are TGTGCCAGCAGCTTTCCGGGACAGGTAGAGGCTTTCTTT.